This entry lists 28 T cell receptor beta chains sequenced from one sample in a study of PD-1 blockade in classical Hodgkin lymphoma. The assay was immunoSEQ multiplex PCR, and TCRdb's table has in-frame clones only and misses some. Of about 6,000 clones listed, less than 55% were seen once; the top ten hold nearly 15%. Brentuximab vedotin exposure varied, and every patient relapsed after autologous stem cell transplantation. Magnetic depletion of non-target cells from thawed PBMCs yielded purified CD8+ T cells. This material consisted of CD8+ T cells from blood, taken at baseline. These receptors came from a human donor with classical Hodgkin lymphoma.

By share of the sample, this clone is medium-sized. The DNA for the CDR3 is TGTGCCAGCAGCCCAGCTTTAGCGGGAGTAACCGGGGAGCTGTTTTTT. This encodes CASSPALAGVTGELFF. This chain connects TRBV9 to TRBJ2-2; 9 bases map to TRBD2. Germline assignment: CDR1 SGDLS and CDR2 YYNGEE. The CDR3 runs to 16 residues. V dropped 4 bases and J dropped 5; count of bases not matched to a gene: 9.

The chain carries TRBV11-2 and TRBJ2-2; D remains unclear. Deletions cut 1 base from V and 6 bases from J, with 3 bases between. This CDR3 region has 12 residues. Germline V lookup: CDR1 SGHAT, CDR2 FQNNGV. CDR3 sequence reads: CASSLGAGELFF. In nucleotides, the CDR3 is TGTGCCAGCAGCTTAGGGGCCGGGGAGCTGTTTTTT.

This clone showed up just a few times. The chain recombines TRBV4-1 with TRBJ1-1, with D uncertain. Germline V lookup: CDR1 MGHRA, CDR2 YSYEKL. CDR3 size: 14 residues. V was cut by 3 bases and J by 1 base, with 9 bases left in between. DNA of the CDR3: TGCGCCAGCAGCCATTCCCCAGCGAACACTGAAGCTTTCTTT. Amino acids: CASSHSPANTEAFF.

This clone is labeled as medium-sized (0.01 to 0.1%). The rearrangement links TRBV5-1 to TRBJ2-1; the match to TRBD2 covers 11 bases. CDR3 length: 15 residues. V lost 5 bases, J lost 7 bases, and 8 bases stayed unmatched. The V gene's germline CDR1 is SGHRS and CDR2 YFSETQ. Here the CDR3 reads CASRAGTSGLNEQFF. CDR3 sequence (DNA): TGCGCCAGCAGGGCCGGGACTAGCGGATTAAATGAGCAGTTCTTC.

The CDR3 sequence: CASSLDRGAEAFF. CDR3 coding DNA: TGTGCCAGCAGCCTCGACCGGGGCGCTGAAGCTTTCTTT. This chain links TRBV2 with TRBJ1-1; possible D gene TRBD1, 5 bases. The CDR3 covers 13 residues. The V gene lost 6 bases and the J gene lost 6 bases, with 14 bases spanning the gap. Germline CDR1 SNHLY, CDR2 FYNNEI.

This clone turned up a few times. The rearrangement links TRBV25-1 to TRBJ1-1; D uncertain. Looked up from germline, CDR1 is MGHDK and CDR2 is SYGVNS. The V gene lost 3 bases and the J gene lost 4 bases, with 12 bases spanning the gap. The CDR3 sequence is 14 residues long. CDR3: CASSDPTVPTEAFF. CDR3 coding DNA: TGTGCCAGCAGTGACCCGACGGTACCCACTGAAGCTTTCTTT.

CDR3 sequence reads: CASSSSSGGGGKLFF. CDR3 in DNA: TGTGCCAGCAGCTCCTCTTCCGGGGGGGGAGGAAAACTGTTTTTT. This rearrangement joins TRBV7-6 to TRBJ1-4, with D tentatively TRBD1 (5 bases). Germline CDR1 SGHVS, CDR2 FNYEAQ. The CDR3 is 15 amino acids. V lost 4 bases and J 10 bases, leaving 19 bases between the germline ends. The full variable domain, completed using reference TRBV7-6 and TRBJ1-4, is GAGVSQSPRYKVTKRGQDVALRCDPISGHVSLYWYRQALGQGPEFLTYFNYEAQQDKSGLPNDRFSAERPEGSISTLTIQRTEQRDSAMYRCASSSSSGGGGKLFFGSGTQLSVL.

The chain couples TRBV7-8 to TRBJ1-1; D is uncertain. Germline V gene sequence: CDR1 SGHVS, CDR2 FQNEAQ. CDR3 length equals 13 residues. V was shortened by 1 base and J by 2 bases, with 5 bases between the two germline ends. The CDR3 DNA is TGTGCCAGCAGCTTAGAGGTCAACACTGAAGCTTTCTTT. It specifies CASSLEVNTEAFF.

Of note for this clone: At the DNA level, this CDR3 is encoded by other sequences in the same sample as well. The CDR3 sequence: CASSVGLDIPSGANVLTF. In DNA form, the CDR3 reads TGTGCCAGCAGCGTGGGCTTAGACATTCCCTCTGGGGCCAACGTCCTGACTTTC. This sequence joins TRBV9 and TRBJ2-6; D gene ambiguous. CDR3 length: 18 amino acids. The germline gives CDR1 SGDLS, CDR2 YYNGEE. Trimming left V 2 bases short and J 0 bases short, with 15 bases between.

Remarks on this clone: Just one base apart from a much larger clone, this may be a read error. The same CDR3 arises from other DNA sequences in this sample as well. The rearrangement uses TRBV9 and TRBJ2-7, with 14 nucleotides matching TRBD2. V lost 0 bases, J lost 5 bases, and 1 base stayed unmatched. The CDR3 is made up of 15 amino acids. The germline CDR1 and CDR2 sequences are SGDLS and YYNGEE. For the CDR3, the DNA is TGTGCCAGCAGCGTAGGGGGACTAGCGGGAGACGAGCAGTACTTC. Translated, it gives CASSVGGLAGDEQYF.

V usage is TRBV27 and J usage is TRBJ1-5, with no clear D. Between the trimmed V and J ends, which lost 6 bases and 0 bases, there was a span of 9 bases. This CDR3 has 14 amino acids. Germline CDR1 and CDR2: MNHEY and SMNVEV (reference sequence). CDR3 region: CASRPLVSNQPQHF. CDR3 DNA sequence: TGTGCCAGCAGACCTTTGGTTAGCAATCAGCCCCAGCATTTT.

The chain combines TRBV29-1 with TRBJ2-7; 13 positions match TRBD2. The V segment lost 5 bases and the J segment 3 bases; nucleotides outside the gene matches: 1. This CDR3 comprises 13 residues. Germline CDR1 reads SQVTM; CDR2 reads ANQGSEA. The DNA of the CDR3 is TGCAGCGTTAGGACTAGCGGGAGCTACGAGCAGTACTTC. It specifies CSVRTSGSYEQYF.

This clone was found a few times. J is TRBJ1-4 and V is TRBV28; the D is unclear. This CDR3 region has 14 residues. Germline V gene data show CDR1 as MDHEN and CDR2 as SYDVKM. The ends were cut back, 3 bases at V and 6 bases at J, with 11 bases in the middle. The CDR3 sequence is CASSLTGFDEKLFF. CDR3 DNA sequence: TGTGCCAGCAGTTTGACGGGGTTTGATGAAAAACTGTTTTTT.

This clone was observed once. The V and J genes are TRBV27 and TRBJ2-7; 8 positions agree with TRBD2. Looked up from germline, CDR1 is MNHEY and CDR2 is SMNVEV (reference sequence). Trimming took 5 bases from V and 2 from J; bases not matched to a gene: 11. The CDR3 spans 16 residues. CDR3 amino acids: CASSGGSGITPYEQYF. DNA of the CDR3: TGTGCCAGCAGTGGCGGTAGCGGGATCACTCCCTACGAGCAGTACTTC.

This chain joins TRBV14 and TRBJ2-1, with 9 positions matching TRBD1. V trimming: 4 bases; J trimming: 2 bases; junction bases outside the gene matches: 3. This CDR3 is built from 15 residues. CDR1 is SGHDN, CDR2 FVKESK, per germline. The CDR3 here is CASSRNRGPYNEQFF. DNA for the CDR3: TGTGCCAGCAGCCGCAACAGGGGGCCCTACAATGAGCAGTTCTTC.

The chain is built from TRBV7-9 and TRBJ1-2; 8 nucleotides align to TRBD1. Trimming removed 5 bases from V and 5 bases from J; junction bases left unmatched: 13. CDR1 is SEHNR and CDR2 is FQNEAQ in the germline V gene (reference sequence). This CDR3 region has 16 residues. CDR3 nucleotides: TGTGCCAGCAGCGCCTCCTCAGGGGGCGCGGGGTATGGCTACACCTTC. It is translated as CASSASSGGAGYGYTF.

The V gene is TRBV13, the J gene TRBJ2-3; TRBD2 agrees at 8 bases. V gave up 3 bases and J gave up 1 base; unmatched junction bases: 15. CDR1 is PRHDT and CDR2 is FYEKMQ in the germline V gene (reference sequence). The CDR3 has 19 amino acids. For the CDR3, the DNA is TGTGCCAGCAGCTTGGGGTACGGGACTAGTGGCCGCGGCACAGATACGCAGTATTTT. Its protein is CASSLGYGTSGRGTDTQYF.

This chain joins TRBV9 and TRBJ1-2, with D unresolved. Germline CDR1 and CDR2: SGDLS and YYNGEE. Trimming pared 6 bases from V and 8 bases from J, leaving 17 bases between. The CDR3 sequence is 13 residues long. The CDR3 loop is CASKGGERRGYTF. CDR3 DNA: TGTGCCAGCAAAGGCGGGGAGCGCAGAGGCTACACCTTC. Combining the CDR3 with reference TRBV9 and TRBJ1-2 gives the whole variable domain DSGVTQTPKHLITATGQRVTLRCSPRSGDLSVYWYQQSLDQGLQFLIQYYNGEERAKGNILERFSAQQFPDLHSELNLSSLELGDSALYFCASKGGERRGYTFGSGTRLTVV.

The chain recombines TRBV5-1 with TRBJ2-1, with D perhaps matching TRBD1 (5 bases). Trimming took 1 base from V and 8 from J, leaving 10 bases between them. Per the germline V gene, CDR1 is SGHRS and CDR2 is YFSETQ. The CDR3 consists of 13 residues. In DNA form, the CDR3 reads TGCGCCAGCAGCTTGTCCACAGGTTATGAGCAGTTCTTC. Encoded protein: CASSLSTGYEQFF.

The gene calls are TRBV5-5 and TRBJ1-1; 7 bases line up with TRBD1. The V gene's germline CDR1 is SGHKS and CDR2 YYEKEE (reference sequence). Trimming took 4 bases from V and 1 from J; bases not matched to a gene: 7. This CDR3 region has 15 residues. CDR3 region: CASSRAGGTNTEAFF. CDR3 coding DNA: TGTGCCAGCAGCCGGGCAGGGGGAACGAACACTGAAGCTTTCTTT.

The V and J genes are TRBV5-5 and TRBJ2-4; D call uncertain. The CDR3 sequence is 15 residues long. The V gene lost 3 bases and the J gene lost 2 bases, with 12 bases spanning the gap. Looked up from germline, CDR1 is SGHKS and CDR2 is YYEKEE (reference sequence). This CDR3 reads CASSSPSDSKNIQYF. The CDR3, as DNA: TGTGCCAGCAGCTCGCCCTCCGATTCCAAAAACATTCAGTACTTC.

The chain carries TRBV5-4 and TRBJ2-7; TRBD2 matches 9 bases. This CDR3 comprises 13 residues. Germline lookup yields CDR1 SGHNT and CDR2 YYREEE (reference sequence). The J segment lost 3 bases and the V segment lost 5 bases, leaving 3 bases of the junction unmatched. The CDR3 reads CASRLSGSYEQYF. The CDR3 DNA sequence: TGTGCCAGCAGACTTAGCGGGAGCTACGAGCAGTACTTC.

This clone was seen a few times. The J gene is TRBJ2-5, the V gene TRBV18, with a tentative D call TRBD2 (7 bases). Germline V gene lookup returns CDR1 KGHSH and CDR2 LQKENI. Trimming took 4 bases from V and 1 from J, leaving 19 bases between them. This CDR3 is 17 amino acids long. The DNA for the CDR3 is TGTGCCAGCTCACTCAGGGGCGCTAGCGGCATCCAAGAGACCCAGTACTTC. Translated: CASSLRGASGIQETQYF. The full variable domain, in which reference TRBV18 and TRBJ2-5 provide the parts outside the CDR3, is NAGVMQNPRHLVRRRGQEARLRCSPMKGHSHVYWYRQLPEEGLKFMVYLQKENIIDESGMPKERFSAEFPKEGPSILRIQQVVRGDSAAYFCASSLRGASGIQETQYFGPGTRLLVL.

This clone was seen just once. This sample also contains other DNA sequences that code for the same CDR3. This chain connects TRBV2 to TRBJ2-1; D is undetermined. The CDR3 spans 11 residues. V was clipped by 7 bases and J by 6 bases, with 7 bases between them. Germline-derived CDR1 and CDR2 are SNHLY and FYNNEI. CDR3 in amino acids: CASTSANEQFF. CDR3 DNA sequence: TGTGCCAGCACCTCCGCCAATGAGCAGTTCTTC.

The chain combines TRBV20-1 with TRBJ1-1; no clear D. The length of the CDR3 is 11 residues. V shed 5 bases and J shed 8 bases, with 12 bases lying between them. Germline CDR1 reads DFQATT; CDR2 reads SNEGSKA (reference sequence). DNA of the CDR3: TGCAGTGCTCCAGGTTTTCCCGAAGCTTTCTTT. Translated, it gives CSAPGFPEAFF.

CDR3 coding DNA: TGTGCCAGCAGTTCGATAAACTTGGGTCCGAACACTGAAGCTTTCTTT. It is translated as CASSSINLGPNTEAFF. V is TRBV7-9 and J is TRBJ1-1; D is unresolved. The V gene's germline CDR1 is SEHNR and CDR2 FQNEAQ (reference sequence). Trimming cost V 6 bases and J 1 base, with 18 bases left between them. This CDR3 spans 16 amino acids.

This chain uses TRBV28 with TRBJ1-1; D not certain. CDR3 size: 13 residues. From germline, CDR1 is MDHEN and CDR2 SYDVKM. The V end was cut by 9 bases, the J end by 6 bases, with 17 bases between. The chain's CDR3 is CASSRMGRSEAFF. CDR3 nucleotide sequence: TGTGCCAGTTCCCGTATGGGGAGGTCTGAAGCTTTCTTT.

Only a few counts were recorded for this clone. This chain links TRBV28 with TRBJ2-1, with 8 bases matching TRBD2. The J segment lost 1 base and the V segment lost 5 bases, leaving 1 base of the junction unmatched. CDR1 is MDHEN and CDR2 is SYDVKM in the germline V gene. This CDR3 contains 14 residues. CDR3 in DNA: TGTGCCAGCAGTCGCGGGAGGTCCTACAATGAGCAGTTCTTC. Its translation: CASSRGRSYNEQFF.